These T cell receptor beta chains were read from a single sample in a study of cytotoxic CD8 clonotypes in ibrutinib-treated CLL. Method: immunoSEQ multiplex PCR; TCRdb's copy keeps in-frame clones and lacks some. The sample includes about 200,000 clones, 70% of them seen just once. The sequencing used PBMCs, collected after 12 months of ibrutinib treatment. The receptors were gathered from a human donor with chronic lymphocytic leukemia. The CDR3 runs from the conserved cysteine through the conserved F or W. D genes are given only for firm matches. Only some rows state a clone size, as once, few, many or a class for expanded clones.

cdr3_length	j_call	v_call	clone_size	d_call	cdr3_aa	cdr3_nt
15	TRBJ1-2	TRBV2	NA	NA	CASSFRGPDFNGYTF	TGTGCCAGCAGTTTCAGGGGCCCCGATTTTAATGGCTACACCTTC
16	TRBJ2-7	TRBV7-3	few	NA	CASSDLGQPISYEQYF	TGTGCCAGCAGCGACCTGGGACAACCGATCTCCTACGAGCAGTACTTC
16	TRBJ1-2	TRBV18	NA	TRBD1	CASSPRTGAENYGYTF	TGTGCCAGCTCACCCCGGACAGGGGCGGAAAACTATGGCTACACCTTC
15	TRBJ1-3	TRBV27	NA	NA	CASRLDRSSGNTIYF	TGTGCCAGCAGACTGGACAGAAGCTCTGGAAACACCATATATTTT
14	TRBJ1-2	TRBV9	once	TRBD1	CASSARTGGHGYTF	TGTGCCAGCAGCGCTCGTACAGGGGGTCATGGCTACACCTTC
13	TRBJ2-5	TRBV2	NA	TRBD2	CASILLAGRELDF	TGTGCCAGCATTCTACTAGCGGGTCGGGAGCTTGACTTC
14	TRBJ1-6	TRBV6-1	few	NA	CASSEVGTNSPLHF	TGTGCCAGCAGTGAAGTGGGCACTAATTCACCCCTCCACTTT
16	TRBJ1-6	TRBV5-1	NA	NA	CASSFGQSSYNSPLHF	TGCGCCAGCAGCTTCGGACAGAGCTCCTATAATTCACCCCTCCACTTT
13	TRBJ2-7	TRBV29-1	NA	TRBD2	CSVITSGGYEQYF	TGCAGCGTTATAACTAGCGGGGGCTACGAGCAGTACTTC
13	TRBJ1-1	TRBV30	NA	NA	CASPRGQYTEAFF	TGTGCCTCCCCCCGCGGGCAGTACACTGAAGCTTTCTTT
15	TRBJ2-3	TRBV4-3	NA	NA	CASSQDRGGTDTQYF	TGCGCCAGCAGCCAAGACCGGGGCGGCACAGATACGCAGTATTTT